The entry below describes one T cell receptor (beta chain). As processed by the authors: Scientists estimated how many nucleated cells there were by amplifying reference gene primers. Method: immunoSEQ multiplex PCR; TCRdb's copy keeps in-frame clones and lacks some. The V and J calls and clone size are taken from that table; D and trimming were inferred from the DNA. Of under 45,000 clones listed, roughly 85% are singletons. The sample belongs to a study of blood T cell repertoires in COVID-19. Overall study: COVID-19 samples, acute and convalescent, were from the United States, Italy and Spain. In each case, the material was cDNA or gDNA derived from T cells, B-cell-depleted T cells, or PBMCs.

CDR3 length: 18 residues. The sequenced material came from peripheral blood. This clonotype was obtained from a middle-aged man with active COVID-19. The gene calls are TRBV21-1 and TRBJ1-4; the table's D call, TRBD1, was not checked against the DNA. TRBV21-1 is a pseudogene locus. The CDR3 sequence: CASSPPPQGAAYNEKLFF. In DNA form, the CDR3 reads TGTGCCAGCAGCCCCCCGCCCCAGGGGGCCGCTTATAATGAAAAACTGTTTTTT.